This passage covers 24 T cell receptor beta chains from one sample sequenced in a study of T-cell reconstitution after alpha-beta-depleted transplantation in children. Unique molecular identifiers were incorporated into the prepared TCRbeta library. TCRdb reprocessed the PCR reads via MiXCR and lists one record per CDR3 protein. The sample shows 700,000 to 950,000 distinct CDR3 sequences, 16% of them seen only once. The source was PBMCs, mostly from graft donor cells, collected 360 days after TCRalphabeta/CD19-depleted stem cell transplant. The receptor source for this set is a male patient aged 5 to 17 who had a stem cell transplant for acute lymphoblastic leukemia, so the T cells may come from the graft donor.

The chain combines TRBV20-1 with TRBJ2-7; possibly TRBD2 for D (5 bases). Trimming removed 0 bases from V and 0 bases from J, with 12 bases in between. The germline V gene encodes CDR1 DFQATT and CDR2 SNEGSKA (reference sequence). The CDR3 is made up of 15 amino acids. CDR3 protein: CSARDREAASYEQYF. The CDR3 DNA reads TGCAGTGCTAGAGATCGGGAAGCGGCCTCCTACGAGCAGTACTTC.

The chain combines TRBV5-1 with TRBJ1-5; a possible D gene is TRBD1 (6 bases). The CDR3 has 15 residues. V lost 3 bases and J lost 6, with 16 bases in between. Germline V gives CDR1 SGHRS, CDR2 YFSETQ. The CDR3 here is CASSSGGGGVQPQHF. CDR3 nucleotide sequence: TGCGCCAGCAGCTCAGGAGGAGGGGGGGTTCAGCCCCAGCATTTT.

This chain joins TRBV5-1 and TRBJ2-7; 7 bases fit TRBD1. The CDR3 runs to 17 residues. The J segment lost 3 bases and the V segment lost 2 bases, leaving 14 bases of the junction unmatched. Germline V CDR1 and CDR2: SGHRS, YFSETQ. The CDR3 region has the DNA TGCGCCAGCAGCTTCGACTCCGGGACAGCGGCTTACTACGAGCAGTACTTC. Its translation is CASSFDSGTAAYYEQYF.

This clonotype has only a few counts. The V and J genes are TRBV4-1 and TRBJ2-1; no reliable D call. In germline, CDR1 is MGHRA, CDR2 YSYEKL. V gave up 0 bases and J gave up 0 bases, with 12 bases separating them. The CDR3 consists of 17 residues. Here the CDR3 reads CASSQEERPSSYNEQFF. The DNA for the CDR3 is TGCGCCAGCAGCCAAGAGGAGCGTCCCAGCTCCTACAATGAGCAGTTCTTC.

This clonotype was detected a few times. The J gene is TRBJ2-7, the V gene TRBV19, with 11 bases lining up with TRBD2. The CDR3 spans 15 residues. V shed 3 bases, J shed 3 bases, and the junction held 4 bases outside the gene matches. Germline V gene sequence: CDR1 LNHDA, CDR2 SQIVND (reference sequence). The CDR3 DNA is TGTGCCAGTAGTATGGGGACTAGCGGACTCTACGAGCAGTACTTC. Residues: CASSMGTSGLYEQYF.

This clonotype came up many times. This CDR3 is CASSDGLADYNEQFF. The DNA for the CDR3 is TGTGCCAGCAGCGACGGACTAGCGGATTACAATGAGCAGTTCTTC. This rearrangement joins TRBV7-8 to TRBJ2-1; 10 bases are shared with TRBD2. V shed 5 bases and J 4 bases; nucleotides not matched to a gene: 5. Germline V gene sequence: CDR1 SGHVS, CDR2 FQNEAQ. This CDR3 has 15 residues.

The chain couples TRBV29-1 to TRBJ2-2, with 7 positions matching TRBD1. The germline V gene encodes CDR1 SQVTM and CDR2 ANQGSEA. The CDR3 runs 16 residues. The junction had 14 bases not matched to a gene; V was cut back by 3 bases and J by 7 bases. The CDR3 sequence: CSVEGLRTGLGGELFF. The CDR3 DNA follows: TGCAGCGTTGAGGGTCTGCGGACAGGTCTCGGCGGGGAGCTGTTTTTT.

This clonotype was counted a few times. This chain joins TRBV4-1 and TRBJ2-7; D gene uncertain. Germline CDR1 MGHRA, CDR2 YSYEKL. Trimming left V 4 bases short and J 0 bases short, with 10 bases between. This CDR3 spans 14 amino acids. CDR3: CASSLILGSYEQYF. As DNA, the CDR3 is TGCGCCAGCAGCCTTATACTCGGCTCCTACGAGCAGTACTTC.

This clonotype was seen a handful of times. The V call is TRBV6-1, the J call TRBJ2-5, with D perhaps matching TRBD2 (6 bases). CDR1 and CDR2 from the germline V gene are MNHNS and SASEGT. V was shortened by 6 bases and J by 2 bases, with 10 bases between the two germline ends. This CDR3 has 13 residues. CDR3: CASRLLAQETQYF. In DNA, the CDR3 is TGTGCCAGCAGACTACTAGCTCAAGAGACCCAGTACTTC.

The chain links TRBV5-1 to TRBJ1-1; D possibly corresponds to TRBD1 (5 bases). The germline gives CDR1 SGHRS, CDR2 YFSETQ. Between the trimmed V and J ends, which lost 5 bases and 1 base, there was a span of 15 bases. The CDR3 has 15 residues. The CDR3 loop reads CASRPGGSGNTEAFF. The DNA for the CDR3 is TGCGCCAGCAGACCCGGGGGGTCTGGGAACACTGAAGCTTTCTTT.

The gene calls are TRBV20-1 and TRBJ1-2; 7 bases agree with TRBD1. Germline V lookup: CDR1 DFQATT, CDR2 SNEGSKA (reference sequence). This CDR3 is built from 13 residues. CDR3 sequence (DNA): TGCCAAGGGCGGCAGGGGGGATTCTATGGCTACACCTTC. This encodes CQGRQGGFYGYTF.

The CDR3, as DNA: TGTGCCAGCAGTGAAGGAGGGGGCCCGAATACGCAGTATTTT. Protein: CASSEGGGPNTQYF. The V gene is TRBV6-1, the J gene TRBJ2-3, with 7 nucleotides matching TRBD1. From germline, CDR1 is MNHNS and CDR2 SASEGT. The CDR3 covers 14 residues. J gave up 7 bases and V 1 base, and 5 bases lay outside the gene matches.

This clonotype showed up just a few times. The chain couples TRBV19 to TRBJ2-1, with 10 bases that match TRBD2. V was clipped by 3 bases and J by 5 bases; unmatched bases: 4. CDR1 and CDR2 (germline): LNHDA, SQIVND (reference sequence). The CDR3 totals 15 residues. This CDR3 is CASSMGLAGDNEQFF. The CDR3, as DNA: TGTGCCAGTAGTATGGGCCTAGCGGGAGACAATGAGCAGTTCTTC.

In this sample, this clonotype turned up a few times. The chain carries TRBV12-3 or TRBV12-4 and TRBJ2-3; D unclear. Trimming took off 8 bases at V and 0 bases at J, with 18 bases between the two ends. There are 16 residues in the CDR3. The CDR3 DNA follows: TGTGCCAGCCATTCCAGTGGGGTCTCTAGCACAGATACGCAGTATTTT. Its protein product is CASHSSGVSSTDTQYF.

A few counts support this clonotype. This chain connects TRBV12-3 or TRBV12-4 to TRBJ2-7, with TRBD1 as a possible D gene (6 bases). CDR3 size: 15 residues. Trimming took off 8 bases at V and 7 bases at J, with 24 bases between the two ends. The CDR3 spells CASGTHGQLPREQYF. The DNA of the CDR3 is TGTGCCAGCGGTACACATGGACAGCTCCCGAGGGAGCAGTACTTC.

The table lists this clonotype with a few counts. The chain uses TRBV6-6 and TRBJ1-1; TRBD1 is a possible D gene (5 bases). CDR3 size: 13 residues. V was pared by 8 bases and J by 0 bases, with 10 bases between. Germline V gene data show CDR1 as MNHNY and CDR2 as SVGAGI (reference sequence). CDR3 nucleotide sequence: TGTGCCAGCGCCGAAGGGGTGAACACTGAAGCTTTCTTT. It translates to CASAEGVNTEAFF.

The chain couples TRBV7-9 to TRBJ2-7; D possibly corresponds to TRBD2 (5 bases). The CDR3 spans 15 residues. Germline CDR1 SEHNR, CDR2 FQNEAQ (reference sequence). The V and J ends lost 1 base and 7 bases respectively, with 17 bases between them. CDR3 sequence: CASSLVAPEEIEQYF. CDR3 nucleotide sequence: TGTGCCAGCAGCTTAGTAGCGCCAGAGGAAATTGAGCAGTACTTC.

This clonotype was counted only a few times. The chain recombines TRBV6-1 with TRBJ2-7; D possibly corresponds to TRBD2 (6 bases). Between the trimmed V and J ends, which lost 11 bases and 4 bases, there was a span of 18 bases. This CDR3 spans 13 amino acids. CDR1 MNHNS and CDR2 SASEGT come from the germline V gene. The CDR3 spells CAGSGTGGYEQYF. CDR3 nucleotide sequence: TGTGCCGGATCCGGGACTGGGGGTTACGAGCAGTACTTC.

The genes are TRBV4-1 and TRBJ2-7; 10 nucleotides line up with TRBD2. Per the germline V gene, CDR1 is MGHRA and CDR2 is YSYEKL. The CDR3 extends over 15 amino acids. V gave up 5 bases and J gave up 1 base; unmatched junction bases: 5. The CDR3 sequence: CASSATSGKSYEQYF. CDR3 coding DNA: TGCGCCAGCAGCGCTACTAGCGGGAAGTCCTACGAGCAGTACTTC.

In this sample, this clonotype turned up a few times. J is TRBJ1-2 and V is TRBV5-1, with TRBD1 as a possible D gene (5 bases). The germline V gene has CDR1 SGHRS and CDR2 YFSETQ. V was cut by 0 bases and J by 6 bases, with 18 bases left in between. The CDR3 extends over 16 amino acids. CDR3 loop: CASSLVRGPGIDGYTF. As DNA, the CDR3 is TGCGCCAGCAGCTTGGTTAGGGGCCCAGGGATTGATGGCTACACCTTC.

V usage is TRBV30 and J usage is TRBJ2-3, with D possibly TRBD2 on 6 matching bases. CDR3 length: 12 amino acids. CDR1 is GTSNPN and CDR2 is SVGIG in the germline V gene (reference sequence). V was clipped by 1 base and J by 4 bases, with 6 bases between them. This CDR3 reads CAWSGEADTQYF. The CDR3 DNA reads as TGTGCCTGGAGTGGGGAGGCAGATACGCAGTATTTT. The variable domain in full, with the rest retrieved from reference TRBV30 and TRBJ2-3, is SQTIHQWPATLVQPVGSPLSLECTVEGTSNPNLYWYRQAAGRGLQLLFYSVGIGQISSEVPQNLSASRPQDRQFILSSKKLLLSDSGFYLCAWSGEADTQYFGPGTRLTVL.

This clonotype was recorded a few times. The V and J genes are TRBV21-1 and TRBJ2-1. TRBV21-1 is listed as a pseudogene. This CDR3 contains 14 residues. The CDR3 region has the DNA TGTGCCAGCAGGATGGCTATTTTCTACAATGAGCAGTTCTTC. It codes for CASRMAIFYNEQFF.

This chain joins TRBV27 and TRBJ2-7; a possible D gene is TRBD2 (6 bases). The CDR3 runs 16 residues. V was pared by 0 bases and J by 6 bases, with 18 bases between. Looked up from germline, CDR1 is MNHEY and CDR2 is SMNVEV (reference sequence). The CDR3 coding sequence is TGTGCCAGCAGTTTATCCTCCGGGAGATGGTTCGGCGAGCAGTACTTC. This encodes CASSLSSGRWFGEQYF.

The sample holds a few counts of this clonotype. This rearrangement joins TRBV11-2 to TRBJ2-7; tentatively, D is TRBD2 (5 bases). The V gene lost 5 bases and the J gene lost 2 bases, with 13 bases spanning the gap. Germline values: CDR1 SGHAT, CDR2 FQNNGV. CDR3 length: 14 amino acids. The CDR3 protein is CASSPLGLTYEQYF. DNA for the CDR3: TGTGCCAGCAGCCCACTCGGACTCACCTACGAGCAGTACTTC.